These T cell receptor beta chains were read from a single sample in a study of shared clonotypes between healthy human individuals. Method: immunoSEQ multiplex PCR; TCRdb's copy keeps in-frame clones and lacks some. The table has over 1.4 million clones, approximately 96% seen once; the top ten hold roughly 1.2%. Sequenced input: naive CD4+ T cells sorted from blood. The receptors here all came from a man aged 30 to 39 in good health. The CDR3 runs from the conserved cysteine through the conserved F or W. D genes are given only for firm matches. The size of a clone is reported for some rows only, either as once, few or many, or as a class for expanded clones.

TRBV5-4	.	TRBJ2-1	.	CASSHRLGAGYNEQFF	TGTGCCAGCAGCCACCGGTTGGGGGCGGGGTACAATGAGCAGTTCTTC
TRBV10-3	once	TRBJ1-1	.	CAISESLARSTEAFF	TGTGCCATCAGTGAGTCGCTGGCTAGGAGCACTGAAGCTTTCTTT
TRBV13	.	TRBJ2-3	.	CASSFLAGGYTDTQYF	TGTGCCAGCAGCTTCTTGGCGGGCGGATACACAGATACGCAGTATTTT
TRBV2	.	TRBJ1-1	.	CASSEIENTEAFF	TGTGCCAGCAGTGAAATTGAAAACACTGAAGCTTTCTTT
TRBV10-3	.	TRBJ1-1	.	CAISGRLMNTEAFF	TGTGCCATCAGTGGGAGGCTCATGAACACTGAAGCTTTCTTT
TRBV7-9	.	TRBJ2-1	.	CASSLVYNEQFF	TGTGCCAGCAGCTTAGTCTACAATGAGCAGTTCTTC
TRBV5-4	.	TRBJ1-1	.	CASSFTNDRPEAFF	TGTGCCAGCAGCTTCACAAACGACAGGCCTGAAGCTTTCTTT
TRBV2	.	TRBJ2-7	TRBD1	CASSEALRRGTIEQYF	TGTGCCAGCAGTGAAGCCCTCCGCAGGGGGACAATCGAGCAGTACTTC
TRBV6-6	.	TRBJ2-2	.	CATLALANTGELFF	TGTGCCACCTTAGCGCTAGCGAACACCGGGGAGCTGTTTTTT
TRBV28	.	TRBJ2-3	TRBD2	CASSLETSGISTDTQYF	TGTGCCAGCAGTTTAGAGACTAGCGGAATTAGCACAGATACGCAGTATTTT
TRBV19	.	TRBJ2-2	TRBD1	CASSIGTGHTGELFF	TGTGCCAGTAGTATTGGGACAGGACATACCGGGGAGCTGTTTTTT
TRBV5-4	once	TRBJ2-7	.	CASSEGGSLPAEQYF	TGTGCCAGCAGCGAGGGGGGGAGTTTACCGGCCGAGCAGTACTTC
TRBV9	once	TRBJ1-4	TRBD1	CASSVGTGGMTNEKLFF	TGTGCCAGCAGCGTAGGGACAGGGGGCATGACTAATGAAAAACTGTTTTTT
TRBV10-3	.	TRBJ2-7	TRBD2	CAIRLAGAYEQYF	TGTGCCATCCGACTAGCGGGAGCGTACGAGCAGTACTTC
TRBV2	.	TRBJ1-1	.	CASSGHMNTEAFF	TGTGCCAGCAGTGGACACATGAACACTGAAGCTTTCTTT
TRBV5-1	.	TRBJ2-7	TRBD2	CASSSTSGTYEQYF	TGCGCCAGCAGCTCGACTAGCGGTACCTACGAGCAGTACTTC
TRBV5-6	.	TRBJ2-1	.	CASSYLQDNEQFF	TGTGCCAGCAGCTACCTACAAGACAATGAGCAGTTCTTC
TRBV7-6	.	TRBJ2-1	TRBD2	CASSLTVTSGTNEQFF	TGTGCCAGCAGCTTGACGGTGACTAGCGGGACTAATGAGCAGTTCTTC
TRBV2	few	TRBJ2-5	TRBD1	CASSMGQGETQYF	TGTGCCAGCAGTATGGGACAGGGGGAGACCCAGTACTTC
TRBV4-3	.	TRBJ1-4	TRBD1	CASSPGPPTGSNEKLFF	TGCGCCAGCAGCCCGGGCCCCCCGACAGGGAGTAATGAAAAACTGTTTTTT
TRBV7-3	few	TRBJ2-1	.	CASSLGMAGSYNEQFF	TGTGCCAGCAGCTTAGGGATGGCAGGGTCCTACAATGAGCAGTTCTTC
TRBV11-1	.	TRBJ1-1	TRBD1	CASSSGGQSYTEAFF	TGTGCCAGCAGCTCAGGGGGACAGTCATACACTGAAGCTTTCTTT
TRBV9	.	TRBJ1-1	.	CASSVRGSNTEAFF	TGTGCCAGCAGCGTCAGGGGTTCGAACACTGAAGCTTTCTTT
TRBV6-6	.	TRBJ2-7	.	CASSYDSSYEQYF	TGTGCCAGCAGTTACGACAGCTCCTACGAGCAGTACTTC
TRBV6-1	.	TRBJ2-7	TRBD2	CASSTGTTYEQYF	TGTGCCAGCAGTACCGGGACTACCTACGAGCAGTACTTC
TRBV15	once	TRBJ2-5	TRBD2	CATSRDPLAGSQETQYF	TGTGCCACCAGCAGAGATCCCCTAGCGGGCTCCCAAGAGACCCAGTACTTC
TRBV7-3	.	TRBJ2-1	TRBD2	CASSAIGQNSRTSGSNEQFF	TGTGCCAGCAGCGCCATCGGACAGAACAGTAGGACTAGCGGGAGCAATGAGCAGTTCTTC
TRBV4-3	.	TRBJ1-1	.	CASAKTGQNTEAFF	TGCGCCAGCGCGAAGACAGGACAGAACACTGAAGCTTTCTTT